The 18 T cell receptor beta chains below all came from one sample that was sequenced in a study of cytomegalovirus exposure and HLA in healthy donors. A multiplex PCR was run with 60 Vbeta primers and 13 Jbeta primers. The protocol was immunoSEQ multiplex PCR, while the TCRdb copy is restricted to in-frame clones and leaves out a portion. The repertoire holds under 150,000 clones, with 65% to 85% as singletons. The sample consisted of PBMCs. These receptors were collected from a woman aged 18-35 years in good health and CMV-seronegative.

The chain recombines TRBV10-2 with TRBJ2-7; TRBD1 matches at 7 bases. The V and J ends lost 5 bases and 0 bases, in that order; junction bases with no gene match: 4. CDR1 is WSHSY, CDR2 SAAADI, per germline. The CDR3 has 14 residues. The CDR3 nucleotides read TGCGCCAGCAGTAAGACAGGGAGCTCCTACGAGCAGTACTTC. Amino acids: CASSKTGSSYEQYF.

CDR3 amino acids: CAWSDQGFTEAFF. As DNA, the CDR3 is TGTGCCTGGAGTGACCAGGGGTTTACTGAAGCTTTCTTT. The chain is built from TRBV30 and TRBJ1-1, with D maybe TRBD1 (6 bases). V was shortened by 1 base and J by 5 bases, with 11 bases between the two germline ends. The CDR3 runs 13 residues. Per germline, CDR1 GTSNPN and CDR2 SVGIG (reference sequence). Full variable domain (rest looked up from reference TRBV30 and TRBJ1-1): SQTIHQWPATLVQPVGSPLSLECTVEGTSNPNLYWYRQAAGRGLQLLFYSVGIGQISSEVPQNLSASRPQDRQFILSSKKLLLSDSGFYLCAWSDQGFTEAFFGQGTRLTVV.

This clone was seen more than once but under ten times. The rearrangement joins TRBV5-4 to TRBJ2-5; 7 bases fit TRBD1. The germline gives CDR1 SGHNT, CDR2 YYREEE (reference sequence). This CDR3 has 14 residues. V was clipped by 7 bases and J by 5 bases; unmatched bases: 11. The CDR3 reads CASRVRGGAETQYF. CDR3 nucleotide sequence: TGTGCCAGCCGAGTGAGAGGGGGCGCGGAGACCCAGTACTTC.

This clone was seen once. This rearrangement joins TRBV27 to TRBJ1-2; 8 positions match TRBD1. The junction had 3 bases not matched to a gene; V was cut back by 3 bases and J by 6 bases. CDR3 length: 13 amino acids. Germline V gives CDR1 MNHEY, CDR2 SMNVEV (reference sequence). CDR3 amino acids: CASSFATGDGYTF. As DNA, the CDR3 is TGTGCCAGCAGTTTCGCGACAGGGGATGGCTACACCTTC.

The chain uses TRBV29-1 and TRBJ2-1; D gene uncertain. This CDR3 is built from 13 residues. The V end was cut by 5 bases, the J end by 0 bases, with 8 bases between. The germline V gene encodes CDR1 SQVTM and CDR2 ANQGSEA. As DNA, the CDR3 is TGCAGCGTTCGCGAATCCTCCTACAATGAGCAGTTCTTC. Amino acid sequence: CSVRESSYNEQFF.

V usage is TRBV7-8 and J usage is TRBJ2-1; 7 bases align to TRBD2. Germline lookup yields CDR1 SGHVS and CDR2 FQNEAQ. V trimming: 1 base; J trimming: 6 bases; junction bases outside the gene matches: 0. The CDR3 contains 13 residues. This CDR3 is CASSLGGSNEQFF. The CDR3 DNA reads as TGTGCCAGCAGCTTAGGCGGGAGCAATGAGCAGTTCTTC.

The chain employs TRBV10-3 and TRBJ2-7; 11 bases fit TRBD1. The J segment lost 5 bases and the V segment lost 6 bases, leaving 6 bases of the junction unmatched. Per the germline V gene, CDR1 is ENHRY and CDR2 is SYGVKD. The CDR3 length is 14 residues. DNA for the CDR3: TGTGCCATCAGCACCGGGACAGGGGGGGACGAGCAGTACTTC. Translation: CAISTGTGGDEQYF.

The CDR3 bases are TGTGCCAGTAGTCCCACGGGACAGGGAGGCTATGGCTACACCTTC. Amino acids: CASSPTGQGGYGYTF. This chain links TRBV19 with TRBJ1-2; 9 positions agree with TRBD1. The ends lost 5 bases at V and 4 bases at J; junction bases unmatched: 8. Germline V gene lookup returns CDR1 LNHDA and CDR2 SQIVND (reference sequence). The CDR3 loop spans 15 amino acids.

The V and J genes are TRBV15 and TRBJ1-1; no clear D gene. Germline V gene lookup returns CDR1 LNHNV and CDR2 YYDKDF (reference sequence). This CDR3 has 15 amino acids. Trimming pared 0 bases from V and 1 base from J, leaving 9 bases between. DNA for the CDR3: TGTGCCACCAGCAGAGATGGCAGGCGGAACACTGAAGCTTTCTTT. It encodes CATSRDGRRNTEAFF.

This clone has only a few counts. V and J are TRBV4-1 and TRBJ1-2; TRBD1 matches 8 bases. From germline, CDR1 is MGHRA and CDR2 YSYEKL. Germline trimming cut 1 base from V and 8 bases from J; bases unmatched to any gene: 12. The CDR3 runs to 16 residues. The CDR3 protein is CASSQAPIGQGAGYTF. For the CDR3, the DNA is TGCGCCAGCAGCCAAGCCCCGATAGGGCAGGGGGCCGGCTACACCTTC.

This chain uses TRBV5-6 with TRBJ2-3, with a possible D match to TRBD1 (6 bases). V was trimmed by 5 bases and J by 2 bases, leaving 12 bases between them. The CDR3 has 14 amino acids. The germline V gene encodes CDR1 SGHDT and CDR2 YYEEEE. The CDR3 sequence: CASSSQGHTDTQYF. The CDR3 region has the DNA TGTGCCAGCAGTTCACAGGGCCACACAGATACGCAGTATTTT. The full variable domain, in which reference TRBV5-6 and TRBJ2-3 provide the parts outside the CDR3, is DAGVTQSPTHLIKTRGQQVTLRCSPKSGHDTVSWYQQALGQGPQFIFQYYEEEERQRGNFPDRFSGHQFPNYSSELNVNALLLGDSALYLCASSSQGHTDTQYFGPGTRLTVL.

The DNA of the CDR3 is TGTGCCAGCAGTGAACCATCCGGGACAGGGTTTTACGAGCAGTACTTC. This sequence encodes CASSEPSGTGFYEQYF. V usage is TRBV6-1 and J usage is TRBJ2-7; 9 nucleotides align to TRBD1. The V gene end was trimmed by 2 bases and the J gene end by 4 bases; junction bases not matched to a gene: 9. CDR1 and CDR2 (germline): MNHNS, SASEGT. The CDR3 runs 16 residues.

The rearrangement links TRBV2 to TRBJ1-2; D is undetermined. CDR3 length: 13 residues. Germline CDR1 is SNHLY and CDR2 is FYNNEI. V was shortened by 5 bases and J by 4 bases, with 11 bases between the two germline ends. The CDR3 nucleotides are TGTGCCAGCAGTCTCGAGATGCCCTATGGCTACACCTTC. It translates to CASSLEMPYGYTF.

V gene TRBV5-4 combines with J gene TRBJ2-3; D remains ambiguous. Germline assignment: CDR1 SGHNT and CDR2 YYREEE (reference sequence). Trimming shortened V by 4 bases and J by 0 bases, and 15 bases separated the two germline ends. The CDR3 has 16 amino acids. CDR3 bases: TGTGCCAGCAGCCCCGGTCGTTTAGCTAGCACAGATACGCAGTATTTT. As protein: CASSPGRLASTDTQYF.

This chain links TRBV27 with TRBJ2-7, with 10 bases that match TRBD2. The germline V gene encodes CDR1 MNHEY and CDR2 SMNVEV (reference sequence). After removal of 4 bases from V and 3 bases from J, the junction contained 15 bases not matched to a gene. CDR3 length: 18 residues. As DNA, the CDR3 is TGTGCCAGCAGTTATAAGGGATTCCTAGCGGGAGCAGTCTACGAGCAGTACTTC. Translation: CASSYKGFLAGAVYEQYF.

V is TRBV30 and J is TRBJ2-7, with 11 bases lining up with TRBD2. After removal of 5 bases from V and 1 base from J, the junction contained 7 bases not matched to a gene. This CDR3 region has 15 residues. In germline, CDR1 is GTSNPN, CDR2 SVGIG (reference sequence). As DNA, the CDR3 is TGTGCCTGGTCCAAGACTAGCGGGGCATCCTACGAGCAGTACTTC. Translation gives CAWSKTSGASYEQYF.

J is TRBJ2-1 and V is TRBV9, with D possibly matching TRBD2 (5 bases). The CDR3 runs to 15 residues. Germline-derived CDR1 and CDR2 are SGDLS and YYNGEE. V lost 3 bases and J 4 bases, leaving 14 bases between the germline ends. The CDR3 DNA sequence: TGTGCCAGCAGCGAGGACTCGCTACTATACAATGAGCAGTTCTTC. Translating gives CASSEDSLLYNEQFF.

CDR3 sequence (DNA): TGCGCCAGCAAAATGGAGGGTGGGTGGCAAGAGACCCAGTACTTC. It encodes CASKMEGGWQETQYF. This rearrangement joins TRBV5-1 to TRBJ2-5; D might be TRBD2 (6 bases). Germline V gene lookup returns CDR1 SGHRS and CDR2 YFSETQ. The CDR3 loop spans 15 amino acids. Between the trimmed V and J ends, which lost 6 bases and 2 bases, there was a span of 17 bases.